Sequencing of this TCR beta chain was carried out in a study of vaccination and CD4 T cells after COVID-19. Study details: A median of 101 days (range 35 to 161) separated diagnosis from post-COVID sampling.

Treatment defined: approximately 10-day PBMC culture with coronavirus spike peptide pools or control peptides (ViraFEST assay). CD4+ T-cell collection from the unexposed donor predated the COVID-19 pandemic (2011-2018). ViraFEST sequenced TCRs after peptide-pool expansion of antigen-specific T cells. Probes of unexposed-donor CD4+ T cells used SARS-CoV-2 S/N and four cold-coronavirus spikes (cells permitting). This clonotype showed up just a few times. Antigen: not known. The Oncomine TCR Beta short-read assay was what sequenced the DNA obtained from cultured CD4+ T cells. In this case, cultured CD4+ T cells provided the extracted genomic DNA. TCRdb independently ran MiXCR on the PCR reads; one entry per CDR3 protein. The sample contains around 3,000 distinct CDR3 sequences, less than 30% of which appear only once. The receptor's source is a human donor in good health. Source material: CD4+ T cells from blood, cultured in vitro.

The CDR3 DNA is TGTGCCAGCAGTCCAGGGAATGAAAAACTGTTTTTT. Its protein product is CASSPGNEKLFF. The rearrangement links TRBV6-1 to TRBJ1-4, with D possibly TRBD1 on 5 matching bases. This CDR3 contains 12 residues. The germline CDR1 and CDR2 sequences are MNHNS and SASEGT. Deletions cut 5 bases from V and 5 bases from J, with 6 bases between.